Listed here are 17 T cell receptor beta chains from one sample, sequenced in a study of type 1 and type 2 diabetes patients. Amplification started from genomic DNA. Amplification of the beta chain CDR3 used 30 forward and 13 reverse multiplex primers. One entry per CDR3 protein results from TCRdb running MiXCR on the multiplex PCR reads. The sample records around 300,000 distinct CDR3 sequences, 45% to 60% being singletons. Sequenced: peripheral blood mononuclear cells (PBMCs). The receptors here all came from a man between 18 and 35 years old with type 2 diabetes.

The V gene is TRBV7-8, the J gene TRBJ2-5, with D possibly called TRBD1 or TRBD2 (5 bases each). Per germline, CDR1 SGHVS and CDR2 FQNEAQ. The CDR3 loop spans 13 amino acids. With 5 bases removed from V and 6 bases from J, the gap between germline ends came to 13 bases. CDR3 sequence (DNA): TGTGCCAGCAGCCAAGGGGACGCTCAGACCCAGTACTTC. This sequence encodes CASSQGDAQTQYF.

CDR3 sequence (DNA): TGTGCCACCAGCAGAGCCACTAGCGGGAGAGCAGATACGCAGTATTTT. This sequence encodes CATSRATSGRADTQYF. The chain has TRBV15 and TRBJ2-3; 11 positions agree with TRBD2. The CDR3 contains 16 residues. CDR1 LNHNV and CDR2 YYDKDF come from the germline V gene (reference sequence). V lost 1 base and J lost 4; bases outside the gene matches: 4. Full variable domain (remainder filled in from reference TRBV15 and TRBJ2-3): DAMVIQNPRYQVTQFGKPVTLSCSQTLNHNVMYWYQQKSSQAPKLLFHYYDKDFNNEADTPDNFQSRRPNTSFCFLDIRSPGLGDTAMYLCATSRATSGRADTQYFGPGTRLTVL.

Details on this clonotype: This sequence may be a read error, since a much larger clone differs from it by one base. The V gene is TRBV2, the J gene TRBJ2-7, with D possibly TRBD2 on 6 matching bases. This CDR3 contains 14 residues. Germline V CDR1 and CDR2: SNHLY, FYNNEI. V was cut by 3 bases and J by 6 bases, with 15 bases left in between. DNA of the CDR3: TGTGCCAGCAGTGAGGGACCAGCGGGTTTCGAGCAGTACTTC. It translates to CASSEGPAGFEQYF.

This clonotype occurred a few times. The chain carries TRBV27 and TRBJ2-1; TRBD2 matches 9 bases. This CDR3 region has 15 residues. CDR1 and CDR2 from the germline V gene are MNHEY and SMNVEV (reference sequence). V lost 3 bases to trimming and J lost 3 bases; unmatched junction nucleotides: 3. This CDR3 reads CASSFAGGSYNEQFF. The CDR3, as DNA: TGTGCCAGCAGTTTTGCGGGGGGGAGCTACAATGAGCAGTTCTTC.

At least ten counts were recorded for this clonotype. V usage is TRBV7-2 and J usage is TRBJ2-6; D unclear. The CDR3 length is 16 residues. The V gene's germline CDR1 is SGHTA and CDR2 FQGNSA. V lost 2 bases and J 4 bases, leaving 12 bases between the germline ends. CDR3 loop: CASSLRASLGANVLTF. The CDR3 bases are TGTGCCAGCAGCTTACGTGCCTCTCTGGGGGCCAACGTCCTGACTTTC.

The rearrangement uses TRBV20-1 and TRBJ1-6, with D hard to call. V was pared by 3 bases and J by 10 bases, with 19 bases between. CDR1 and CDR2 (germline): DFQATT, SNEGSKA (reference sequence). CDR3 length equals 15 residues. For the CDR3, the DNA is TGCAGTGCTAGTCCTACGAGGGTAGTGGGGTCACCCCTCCACTTT. It codes for CSASPTRVVGSPLHF.

The chain uses TRBV19 and TRBJ2-7; no clear D gene. V lost 6 bases, J lost 3 bases, and 15 bases lay in between. CDR3 length: 14 amino acids. Per the germline V gene, CDR1 is LNHDA and CDR2 is SQIVND (reference sequence). CDR3 protein: CASRSGPESYEQYF. Here the CDR3 DNA reads TGTGCCAGTAGGTCGGGTCCCGAGAGCTACGAGCAGTACTTC.

V usage is TRBV30 and J usage is TRBJ1-5; D remains ambiguous. There are 17 residues in the CDR3. V lost 1 base to trimming and J lost 0 bases, with 16 bases between them. Germline loops: CDR1 GTSNPN, CDR2 SVGIG (reference sequence). CDR3 in DNA: TGTGCCTGGAGTGGGACCGCGCTTAGGCATAGCAATCAGCCCCAGCATTTT. Translated: CAWSGTALRHSNQPQHF. The full variable domain, with the rest looked up from reference TRBV30 and TRBJ1-5, is SQTIHQWPATLVQPVGSPLSLECTVEGTSNPNLYWYRQAAGRGLQLLFYSVGIGQISSEVPQNLSASRPQDRQFILSSKKLLLSDSGFYLCAWSGTALRHSNQPQHFGDGTRLSIL.

This clonotype was counted a few times. The genes are TRBV12-3 or TRBV12-4 and TRBJ1-2; weak D call: TRBD1 (5 bases). Deletions cut 4 bases from V and 8 bases from J, with 17 bases between. This CDR3 comprises 14 residues. The CDR3 bases are TGTGCCAGCAGTTCCCCGAGCGGGGAGGGGGGCTACACCTTC. Protein: CASSSPSGEGGYTF.

This clonotype was found a few times. The gene calls are TRBV6-4 and TRBJ2-3; D remains unclear. Between the trimmed V and J ends, which lost 4 bases and 4 bases, there was a span of 9 bases. This CDR3 comprises 13 residues. CDR1 and CDR2 (germline): MRHNA, SNTAGT. Here the CDR3 reads CASSVSSADTQYF. The DNA for the CDR3 is TGTGCCAGCAGTGTCTCTAGTGCAGATACGCAGTATTTT.

V gene TRBV6-1 combines with J gene TRBJ1-1; D may be TRBD1 (6 bases). Per germline, CDR1 MNHNS and CDR2 SASEGT. Trimming removed 7 bases at V and 5 bases at J, with 26 bases between. This CDR3 contains 17 residues. CDR3 in amino acids: CASTISLFGEGGTEAFF. DNA for the CDR3: TGTGCCAGCACCATTTCCCTCTTCGGCGAGGGGGGTACTGAAGCTTTCTTT.

This chain links TRBV20-1 with TRBJ2-5; a weak D match, TRBD2 (5 bases). Trimming removed 6 bases at V and 3 bases at J, with 11 bases between. From germline, CDR1 is DFQATT and CDR2 SNEGSKA (reference sequence). The CDR3 is made up of 12 amino acids. CDR3 loop: CSARESEETQYF. CDR3 bases: TGCAGTGCCCGGGAATCGGAAGAGACCCAGTACTTC.

The chain links TRBV4-3 to TRBJ2-7; 11 positions match TRBD2. V trimming: 7 bases; J trimming: 0 bases; junction bases outside the gene matches: 14. This CDR3 region has 18 residues. Germline V gene sequence: CDR1 LGHNA, CDR2 YSLEER. CDR3 sequence: CASTALAGVSTNSYEQYF. DNA of the CDR3: TGCGCCAGCACCGCACTAGCGGGGGTTTCAACAAACTCCTACGAGCAGTACTTC.

The chain has TRBV13 and TRBJ2-7, with TRBD2 matching 7 bases. Germline CDR1 and CDR2: PRHDT and FYEKMQ (reference sequence). This CDR3 has 15 amino acids. V lost 7 bases and J lost 2; bases outside the gene matches: 11. The CDR3 DNA is TGTGCCAGCACCATGACAGCGGGGCTCCCCTACGAGCAGTACTTC. Its translation: CASTMTAGLPYEQYF.

The gene calls are TRBV5-1 and TRBJ2-5; D could derive from TRBD1 or TRBD2 (5 bases each). This CDR3 is built from 15 residues. V lost 0 bases and J 2 bases, leaving 11 bases between the germline ends. Germline V lookup: CDR1 SGHRS, CDR2 YFSETQ. CDR3 amino acids: CASSLAGAVQETQYF. The CDR3 nucleotides are TGCGCCAGCAGCTTGGCCGGGGCAGTACAAGAGACCCAGTACTTC.

The chain combines TRBV2 with TRBJ1-5; unclear D gene. The CDR3 has 12 residues. Per germline, CDR1 SNHLY and CDR2 FYNNEI. V gave up 4 bases and J gave up 4 bases, with 5 bases separating them. The CDR3 nucleotides read TGTGCCAGCAGTGTGTGGAATCAGCCCCAGCATTTT. Translation: CASSVWNQPQHF.

The gene calls are TRBV9 and TRBJ2-7; D may be TRBD1 or TRBD2 (5 bases each). Germline V CDR1 and CDR2: SGDLS, YYNGEE. Trimming cost V 0 bases and J 0 bases, with 10 bases left between them. CDR3 length: 15 residues. This CDR3 reads CASSVAGTLSYEQYF. The CDR3 DNA is TGTGCCAGCAGCGTAGCCGGGACGCTCTCCTACGAGCAGTACTTC.